The rows below give T cell receptor beta chains drawn from one sample of a study of shared clonotypes between healthy human individuals. Sequencing was performed with immunoSEQ multiplex PCR; in TCRdb, only in-frame clones are kept and a portion is missing. Counted here are 2 million to 3 million clones, more than 85% occurring once; the ten biggest clones make up approximately 0.37%. The sequenced material came from naive CD4+ T cells from PBMCs. These receptors came from a man aged 18-30 years in good health. Some clones in this sample may be carry-over from other donors' samples. Each CDR3 is given with its conserved first and last residue. Fields, in order: D gene, V gene, clone size, J gene, CDR3 DNA, CDR3 protein. A D gene is named only where the DNA matches it firmly. Rows may omit the clone size; those that give it use once, few, many or a size class.

d_call: TRBD2
v_call: TRBV10-1
clone_size: -
j_call: TRBJ2-1
cdr3_nt: TGCGCCAGCAGTGATCCCGGGACTAGCGGGATTGATGAGCAGTTCTTC
cdr3_aa: CASSDPGTSGIDEQFF

d_call: TRBD2
v_call: TRBV10-1
clone_size: few
j_call: TRBJ2-5
cdr3_nt: TGCGCCAGCAACATAGGACTAGCGGGAGGGATGGATGGAGAGACCCAGTACTTC
cdr3_aa: CASNIGLAGGMDGETQYF

d_call: -
v_call: TRBV2
clone_size: -
j_call: TRBJ1-5
cdr3_nt: TGTGCCAGCAGTTTAGAGAGGGCCCAGCATTTT
cdr3_aa: CASSLERAQHF

d_call: TRBD1
v_call: TRBV15
clone_size: -
j_call: TRBJ1-5
cdr3_nt: TGTGCCACCAGCACGGGACAGGGCCACAATCAGCCCCAGCATTTT
cdr3_aa: CATSTGQGHNQPQHF

d_call: -
v_call: TRBV9
clone_size: -
j_call: TRBJ2-1
cdr3_nt: TGTGCCAGCAGCGGCGACGCTGGTGAGCAGTTCTTC
cdr3_aa: CASSGDAGEQFF

d_call: TRBD2
v_call: TRBV29-1
clone_size: -
j_call: TRBJ2-1
cdr3_nt: TGCAGCGTTAGGCTAGCGGAGCTCTACAATGAGCAGTTCTTC
cdr3_aa: CSVRLAELYNEQFF

d_call: TRBD1
v_call: TRBV30
clone_size: once
j_call: TRBJ2-5
cdr3_nt: TGTGCCTGGAGGACAGGAACTTGGACAGGGACAGAGACCCAGTACTTC
cdr3_aa: CAWRTGTWTGTETQYF

d_call: -
v_call: TRBV7-3
clone_size: -
j_call: TRBJ2-2
cdr3_nt: TGTGCCAGCAGCTCGGGGTACACCGGGGAGCTGTTTTTT
cdr3_aa: CASSSGYTGELFF

d_call: -
v_call: TRBV9
clone_size: -
j_call: TRBJ2-5
cdr3_nt: TGTGCCAGCAGCGTACCGGCCAGTGGGGAGACCCAGTACTTC
cdr3_aa: CASSVPASGETQYF

d_call: -
v_call: TRBV9
clone_size: few
j_call: TRBJ1-3
cdr3_nt: TGTGCCAGCAGCGTATTAGACCTCGGGAACACCATATATTTT
cdr3_aa: CASSVLDLGNTIYF

d_call: -
v_call: TRBV7-9
clone_size: -
j_call: TRBJ1-1
cdr3_nt: TGTGCCAGCAGCTTATTTAGCGTCGGAGACACTGAAGCTTTCTTT
cdr3_aa: CASSLFSVGDTEAFF

d_call: -
v_call: TRBV5-1
clone_size: -
j_call: TRBJ2-3
cdr3_nt: TGCGCCAGCAGCTTAGCCCTAGCGTCAGATACGCAGTATTTT
cdr3_aa: CASSLALASDTQYF

d_call: TRBD1
v_call: TRBV27
clone_size: -
j_call: TRBJ2-3
cdr3_nt: TGTGCCAGCAGGGACAGGGAAACAGATACGCAGTATTTT
cdr3_aa: CASRDRETDTQYF

d_call: TRBD1
v_call: TRBV5-1
clone_size: -
j_call: TRBJ2-7
cdr3_nt: TGCGCCAGCAGCCGCCCGGGACAGACCTACGAGCAGTACTTC
cdr3_aa: CASSRPGQTYEQYF

d_call: TRBD1
v_call: TRBV5-4
clone_size: -
j_call: TRBJ1-2
cdr3_nt: TGTGCCAGCAGCCCCGTCCCGGGACAGGGGGCGCTAGGCTACACCTTC
cdr3_aa: CASSPVPGQGALGYTF

d_call: TRBD1
v_call: TRBV6-5
clone_size: -
j_call: TRBJ1-1
cdr3_nt: TGTGCCAGCAGTTACGGACAGGGGGCAGGTGAAGCTTTCTTT
cdr3_aa: CASSYGQGAGEAFF

d_call: -
v_call: TRBV7-2
clone_size: -
j_call: TRBJ1-3
cdr3_nt: TGTGCCAGCAGCTTAGCGCGACCCAACACCATATATTTT
cdr3_aa: CASSLARPNTIYF

d_call: TRBD2
v_call: TRBV4-1
clone_size: -
j_call: TRBJ2-1
cdr3_nt: TGCGCCAGCAGCCAAACGGGACTAGCGGAAGAGCAGTTCTTC
cdr3_aa: CASSQTGLAEEQFF

d_call: -
v_call: TRBV13
clone_size: -
j_call: TRBJ2-2
cdr3_nt: TGTGCCAGCAGCCCCCGCTTGAAGGGGTGGAACACCGGGGAGCTGTTTTTT
cdr3_aa: CASSPRLKGWNTGELFF

d_call: -
v_call: TRBV28
clone_size: -
j_call: TRBJ1-5
cdr3_nt: TGTGCCAGCAGTTTAGGGGGGGCTATACAGCCCCAGCATTTT
cdr3_aa: CASSLGGAIQPQHF

d_call: -
v_call: TRBV10-3
clone_size: -
j_call: TRBJ2-7
cdr3_nt: TGTGCCATCAGTGAGCCCCTAACACTGCAGGGAGGGCAGTACTTC
cdr3_aa: CAISEPLTLQGGQYF

d_call: -
v_call: TRBV5-1
clone_size: -
j_call: TRBJ1-1
cdr3_nt: TGCGCCAGCAGCTTGGGAGCCACTGAAGCTTTCTTT
cdr3_aa: CASSLGATEAFF

d_call: -
v_call: TRBV5-1
clone_size: few
j_call: TRBJ1-1
cdr3_nt: TGCGCCAGCAGCTCCTCCCCCGCAGGCGAGAACACTGAAGCTTTCTTT
cdr3_aa: CASSSSPAGENTEAFF

d_call: -
v_call: TRBV5-1
clone_size: -
j_call: TRBJ2-3
cdr3_nt: TGCGCCAGCAGCGTGGATTCCACAGATACGCAGTATTTT
cdr3_aa: CASSVDSTDTQYF

d_call: TRBD1
v_call: TRBV19
clone_size: -
j_call: TRBJ2-6
cdr3_nt: TGTGCCAGCCGGGACAGGGGTTTGAGTGGGGCCAACGTCCTGACTTTC
cdr3_aa: CASRDRGLSGANVLTF

d_call: -
v_call: TRBV18
clone_size: once
j_call: TRBJ2-2
cdr3_nt: TGTGCCAGCTCTCCACCATATGTGAACACCGGGGAGCTGTTTTTT
cdr3_aa: CASSPPYVNTGELFF

d_call: -
v_call: TRBV7-9
clone_size: -
j_call: TRBJ1-2
cdr3_nt: TGTGCCAGCAGCCCACAGGGAGGGTCCTATGGCTACACCTTC
cdr3_aa: CASSPQGGSYGYTF

d_call: TRBD2
v_call: TRBV4-1
clone_size: -
j_call: TRBJ2-3
cdr3_nt: TGCGCCAGCAGCCAAGAAATTCTGGTAGCGGGAGGGCGCCTACCTAGCACAGATACGCAGTATTTT
cdr3_aa: CASSQEILVAGGRLPSTDTQYF

d_call: -
v_call: TRBV4-1
clone_size: few
j_call: TRBJ1-5
cdr3_nt: TGCGCCAGCAGCCAAGAAGCTGTCCGGCAGCCCCAGCATTTT
cdr3_aa: CASSQEAVRQPQHF

d_call: TRBD1
v_call: TRBV6-4
clone_size: few
j_call: TRBJ1-1
cdr3_nt: TGTGCCAGCAGTCCGACAGGGGGCAGGAACACTGAAGCTTTCTTT
cdr3_aa: CASSPTGGRNTEAFF

d_call: -
v_call: TRBV19
clone_size: -
j_call: TRBJ1-5
cdr3_nt: TGTGCCAGTAGTGGCCGGGCCGGACTGTATAGCAATCAGCCCCAGCATTTT
cdr3_aa: CASSGRAGLYSNQPQHF

d_call: -
v_call: TRBV6-6
clone_size: -
j_call: TRBJ2-3
cdr3_nt: TGTGCCAGCAGTCTCCCTGGGTTAGATACGCAGTATTTT
cdr3_aa: CASSLPGLDTQYF

d_call: TRBD1
v_call: TRBV28
clone_size: -
j_call: TRBJ1-2
cdr3_nt: TGTGCCACCCCCAGGACAGGGGGCCTTGGCTACACCTTC
cdr3_aa: CATPRTGGLGYTF

d_call: -
v_call: TRBV7-2
clone_size: -
j_call: TRBJ2-3
cdr3_nt: TGTGCCAGCAGCTTAGCGGGACCAGATTCTACGCAGTATTTT
cdr3_aa: CASSLAGPDSTQYF

d_call: -
v_call: TRBV15
clone_size: -
j_call: TRBJ2-3
cdr3_nt: TGTGCCACCAGCAGAGTTGGGATGGGCACAGATACGCAGTATTTT
cdr3_aa: CATSRVGMGTDTQYF

d_call: -
v_call: TRBV6-1
clone_size: -
j_call: TRBJ1-2
cdr3_nt: TGTGCCAGCAGTAACTTCCTAGGCTACACCTTC
cdr3_aa: CASSNFLGYTF

d_call: -
v_call: TRBV28
clone_size: -
j_call: TRBJ2-3
cdr3_nt: TGTGCCAGCAGTCTAGCCGATACGCAGTATTTT
cdr3_aa: CASSLADTQYF